This T cell receptor (beta chain) was found in a study of OX40 agonist ivuxolimab in advanced cancers. Study-wide context: Administration of intravenous ivuxolimab to patients occurred every 2 weeks at 0.01 to 10 mg/kg.

TCRdb keeps only in-frame clones here, not all; method: immunoSEQ multiplex PCR. The table records tens of thousands of clones, roughly nine tenths of them present only once. The CDR3 length is 16 residues. Trimming at V came to 2 bases and at J to 4 bases, leaving 4 bases not matched to a gene. From germline, CDR1 is LNHDA and CDR2 SQIVND (reference sequence). Samples were taken at baseline and on day 1 of cycles 4 and 7. The TCR comes from an adult with an advanced solid tumor such as melanoma, head and neck, liver or kidney cancer. Here the sequenced sample was CD4+ or CD8+ T cells sorted from blood, taken in a trial of the OX40 agonist ivuxolimab. This chain links TRBV19 with TRBJ1-5; TRBD1 aligns across 11 bases. CDR3 in DNA: TGTGCCAGTAGTATACGGGGACAGGGGGGAAATCAGCCCCAGCATTTT. The encoded protein is CASSIRGQGGNQPQHF.